These T cell receptor beta chains were read from a single sample in a study of shared clonotypes between healthy human individuals. Sequencing used immunoSEQ multiplex PCR; TCRdb keeps in-frame clones, though not all of them. The data show about 2.2 million clones, about 93% seen once. The sample taken for sequencing was naive CD8+ T cells from PBMCs. These receptors were taken from a young man in good health. Some clones in this sample may be carry-over from other donors' samples. CDR3s include the opening cysteine and the closing phenylalanine or tryptophan. A D gene is named only where the DNA matches it firmly. Part of the rows lack a size; the others show once, few, many or a class for expanded clones.

v_gene,j_gene,d_gene,abundance,CDR3aa,CDR3nt
TRBV5-1,TRBJ1-2,.,once,CASSFNFGEQDGYTF,TGCGCCAGCAGCTTTAATTTTGGAGAACAGGATGGCTACACCTTC
TRBV30,TRBJ2-2,.,.,CAWSVPRGAGELFF,TGTGCCTGGAGTGTACCCAGGGGCGCCGGGGAGCTGTTTTTT
TRBV9,TRBJ1-2,.,.,CASSDWGAYGYTF,TGTGCCAGCAGCGACTGGGGGGCCTATGGCTACACCTTC
TRBV11-3,TRBJ1-2,.,once,CASLGRCYGYTF,TGTGCCAGCCTAGGGAGATGCTATGGCTACACCTTC
TRBV27,TRBJ2-5,.,.,CASSHGQETQYF,TGTGCCAGCAGCCACGGTCAAGAGACCCAGTACTTC
TRBV27,TRBJ2-1,.,.,CASSLGLVSYNEQFF,TGTGCCAGCAGTTTAGGGTTGGTTTCCTACAATGAGCAGTTCTTC
TRBV7-8,TRBJ2-1,TRBD2,.,CASLAGNEQFF,TGTGCCAGCCTAGCGGGAAATGAGCAGTTCTTC
TRBV27,TRBJ2-5,TRBD2,.,CASSPLIQRGNQETQYF,TGTGCCAGCAGTCCCCTGATCCAGCGGGGAAATCAAGAGACCCAGTACTTC
TRBV6-1,TRBJ1-4,.,.,CASRGVGGNEKLFF,TGTGCCAGCAGGGGGGTAGGAGGTAATGAAAAACTGTTTTTT
TRBV7-2,TRBJ2-1,TRBD2,.,CASSRSGRGDNEQFF,TGTGCCAGCAGCCGTAGCGGGAGAGGGGACAATGAGCAGTTCTTC
TRBV5-6,TRBJ2-3,.,.,CASSLAGVVDTQYF,TGTGCCAGCAGCTTGGCAGGGGTGGTAGATACGCAGTATTTT
TRBV5-1,TRBJ2-5,.,.,CASTPGPPETQYF,TGCGCCAGCACCCCCGGGCCCCCAGAGACCCAGTACTTC
TRBV9,TRBJ2-3,.,.,CASRARFTDTQYF,TGTGCCAGCAGAGCACGATTCACAGATACGCAGTATTTT
TRBV30,TRBJ1-2,TRBD1,.,CAFLPGTVYGYTF,TGTGCCTTCCTACCCGGGACAGTCTATGGCTACACCTTC
TRBV5-6,TRBJ1-1,TRBD1,once,CASSPAGQVLPWGPEAFF,TGTGCCAGCAGCCCTGCGGGACAGGTCCTACCTTGGGGACCTGAAGCTTTCTTT
TRBV5-6,TRBJ2-2,.,once,CASSWGPSGELFF,TGTGCCAGCAGCTGGGGCCCGAGCGGGGAGCTGTTTTTT
TRBV5-6,TRBJ2-7,.,.,CASSLGGDPYEQYF,TGTGCCAGCAGCTTGGGTGGGGACCCCTACGAGCAGTACTTC
TRBV4-1,TRBJ2-1,TRBD1,.,CASRDRGDYNEQFF,TGCGCCAGCAGGGACAGGGGTGATTACAATGAGCAGTTCTTC
TRBV9,TRBJ1-3,.,few,CASSRTGTGNTIYF,TGTGCCAGCAGCAGAACAGGGACCGGAAACACCATATATTTT
TRBV4-1,TRBJ2-7,.,.,CASSHRPGEQYF,TGCGCCAGCAGCCACCGCCCGGGGGAGCAGTACTTC
TRBV2,TRBJ2-2,.,.,CASGFTGELFF,TGTGCCAGCGGATTCACCGGGGAGCTGTTTTTT
TRBV7-9,TRBJ1-1,TRBD1,few,CASSYPPAQGTEAFF,TGTGCCAGCAGCTATCCCCCGGCACAGGGGACTGAAGCTTTCTTT
TRBV7-9,TRBJ1-2,.,.,CASSLPWTRINYGYTF,TGTGCCAGCAGCTTACCCTGGACAAGGATTAACTATGGCTACACCTTC
TRBV5-1,TRBJ2-5,.,.,CASSFGFQETQYF,TGCGCCAGCAGCTTTGGCTTCCAAGAGACCCAGTACTTC
TRBV11-2,TRBJ2-7,TRBD2,.,CASSLGASGNYEQYF,TGTGCCAGCAGCTTAGGGGCTAGCGGAAACTACGAGCAGTACTTC
TRBV28,TRBJ2-7,.,.,CASSFVRDSYEQYF,TGTGCCAGCAGTTTTGTGCGGGACTCCTACGAGCAGTACTTC
TRBV11-3,TRBJ1-1,.,.,CASSLSDDTEAFF,TGTGCCAGCAGCTTATCGGACGACACTGAAGCTTTCTTT
TRBV28,TRBJ2-7,.,.,CASSSNIYEQYF,TGTGCCAGCAGTTCCAACATCTACGAGCAGTACTTC
TRBV4-1,TRBJ2-1,.,.,CASSLKRGPYNEQFF,TGCGCCAGCAGCCTCAAGAGGGGACCATACAATGAGCAGTTCTTC
TRBV6-6,TRBJ1-1,.,.,CASSWGGVTFEAFF,TGTGCCAGCAGTTGGGGCGGAGTGACATTTGAAGCTTTCTTT
TRBV5-4,TRBJ2-7,.,.,CASSFRGQREYEQYF,TGTGCCAGCAGCTTCAGGGGGCAGCGGGAGTACGAGCAGTACTTC
TRBV7-9,TRBJ2-1,TRBD2,once,CASSPGAGGPESYNEQFF,TGTGCCAGCAGCCCAGGGGCGGGAGGTCCTGAATCCTACAATGAGCAGTTCTTC
TRBV7-9,TRBJ2-7,TRBD2,once,CASSLPTSDEQYF,TGTGCCAGCAGCTTGCCGACTAGCGACGAGCAGTACTTC
TRBV27,TRBJ2-5,.,.,CASSLNPTGLTEGTQYF,TGTGCCAGCAGTTTAAACCCAACGGGCCTCACGGAGGGGACCCAGTACTTC
TRBV7-9,TRBJ1-1,TRBD1,few,CASRPGTGKFPEAFF,TGTGCCAGCAGACCCGGGACAGGGAAGTTCCCTGAAGCTTTCTTT
TRBV10-3,TRBJ2-1,.,.,CAISETGAPFYNEQFF,TGTGCCATCAGTGAAACGGGAGCTCCCTTCTACAATGAGCAGTTCTTC
TRBV4-1,TRBJ1-5,TRBD1,.,CASSRGTGYPQPQHF,TGCGCCAGCAGCCGTGGGACAGGGTACCCTCAGCCCCAGCATTTT
TRBV27,TRBJ2-7,TRBD1,.,CASSLGQGFYEQYF,TGTGCCAGCAGTTTAGGACAGGGTTTCTACGAGCAGTACTTC